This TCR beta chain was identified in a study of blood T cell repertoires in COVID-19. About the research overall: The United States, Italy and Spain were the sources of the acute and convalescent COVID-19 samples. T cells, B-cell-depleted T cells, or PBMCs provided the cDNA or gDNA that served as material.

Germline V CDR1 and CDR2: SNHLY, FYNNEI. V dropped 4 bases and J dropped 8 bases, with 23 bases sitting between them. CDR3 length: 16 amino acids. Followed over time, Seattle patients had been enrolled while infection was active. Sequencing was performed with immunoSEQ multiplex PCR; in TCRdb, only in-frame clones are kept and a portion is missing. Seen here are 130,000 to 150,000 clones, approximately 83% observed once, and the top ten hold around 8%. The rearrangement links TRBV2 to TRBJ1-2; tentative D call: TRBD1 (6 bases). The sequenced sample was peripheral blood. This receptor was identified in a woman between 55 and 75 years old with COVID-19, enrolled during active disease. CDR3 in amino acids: CASSGMTGYIPRGYTF. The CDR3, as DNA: TGTGCCAGCAGTGGAATGACAGGTTACATTCCTCGGGGCTACACCTTC.